This TCR beta chain was sequenced for a study of shared clonotypes between healthy human individuals. Study outcomes and limitations: Exclusively blood specimens were collected; tissue repertoires likely differ.

As processed by the authors: From ImmunoSEQ came sequences covering only the junction and carrying no quality scores, so filtering differed. The data were produced by immunoSEQ multiplex PCR, yet TCRdb's version contains in-frame clones alone and is incomplete. From that table come the V and J calls and clone size; the DNA was used to work out D and trimming. The repertoire has more than 1.2 million clones, around 98.5% of them found once; the top ten carry roughly 0.35%. V was trimmed by 10 bases and J by 4 bases, leaving 17 bases between them. The length of the CDR3 is 13 residues. Germline values: CDR1 MNHNY, CDR2 SVGAGI (reference sequence). Remarks on this clone: Its specificity is unknown.

The receptor's source is a man aged 25 to 45 in good health. Sequences were obtained from naive CD4+ T cells sorted from blood. Noted subset: CD45RA+ positively selected. The V and J genes are TRBV6-6 and TRBJ2-7; perhaps D is TRBD1 or TRBD2 (5 bases each). The CDR3 here is CATRTGARYEQYF. DNA of the CDR3: TGTGCCACCCGCACCGGGGCGAGGTACGAGCAGTACTTC.